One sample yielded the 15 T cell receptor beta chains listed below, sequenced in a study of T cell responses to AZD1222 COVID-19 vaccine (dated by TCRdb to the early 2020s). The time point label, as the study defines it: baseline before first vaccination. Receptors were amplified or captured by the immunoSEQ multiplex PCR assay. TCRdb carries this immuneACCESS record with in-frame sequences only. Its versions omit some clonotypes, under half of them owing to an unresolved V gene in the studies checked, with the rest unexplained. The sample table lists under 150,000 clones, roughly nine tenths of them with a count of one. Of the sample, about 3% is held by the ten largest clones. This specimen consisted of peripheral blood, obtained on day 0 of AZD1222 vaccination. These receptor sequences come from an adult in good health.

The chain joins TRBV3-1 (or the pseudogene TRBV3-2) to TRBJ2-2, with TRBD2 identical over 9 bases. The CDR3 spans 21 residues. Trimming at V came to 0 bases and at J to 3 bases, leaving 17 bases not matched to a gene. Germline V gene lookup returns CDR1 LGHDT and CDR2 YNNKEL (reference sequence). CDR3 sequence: CASSQESQCPSGTGDTGELFF. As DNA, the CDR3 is TGTGCCAGCAGCCAAGAATCACAGTGTCCTAGCGGGACGGGAGACACCGGGGAGCTGTTTTTT.

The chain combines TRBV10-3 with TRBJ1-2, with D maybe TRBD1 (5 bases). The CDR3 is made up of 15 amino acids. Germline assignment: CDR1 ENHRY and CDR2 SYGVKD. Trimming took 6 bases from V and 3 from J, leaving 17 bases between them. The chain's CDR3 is CAIRPTVLGHYGYTF. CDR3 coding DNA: TGTGCCATCAGACCGACAGTCCTGGGGCACTATGGCTACACCTTC.

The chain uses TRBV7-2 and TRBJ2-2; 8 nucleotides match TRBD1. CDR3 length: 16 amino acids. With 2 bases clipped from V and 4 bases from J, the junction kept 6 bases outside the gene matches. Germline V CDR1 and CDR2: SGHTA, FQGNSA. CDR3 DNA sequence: TGTGCCAGCAGCTTAAGGGGACAGGTTAGCACCGGGGAGCTGTTTTTT. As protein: CASSLRGQVSTGELFF. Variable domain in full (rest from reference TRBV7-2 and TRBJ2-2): GAGVSQSPSNKVTEKGKDVELRCDPISGHTALYWYRQSLGQGLEFLIYFQGNSAPDKSGLPSDRFSAERTGGSVSTLTIQRTQQEDSAVYLCASSLRGQVSTGELFFGEGSRLTVL.

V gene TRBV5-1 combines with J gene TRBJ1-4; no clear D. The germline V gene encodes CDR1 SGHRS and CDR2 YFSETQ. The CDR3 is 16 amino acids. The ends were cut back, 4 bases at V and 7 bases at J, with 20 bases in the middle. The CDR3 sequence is CASSSRVGGSLEKLFF. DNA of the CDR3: TGCGCCAGCAGCAGCCGGGTGGGTGGGAGTCTTGAAAAACTGTTTTTT.

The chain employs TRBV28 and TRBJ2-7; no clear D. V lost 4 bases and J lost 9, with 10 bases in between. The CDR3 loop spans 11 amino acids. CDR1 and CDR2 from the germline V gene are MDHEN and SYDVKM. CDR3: CASSSPLGQYF. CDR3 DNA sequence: TGTGCCAGCAGTTCGCCGCTGGGGCAGTACTTC.

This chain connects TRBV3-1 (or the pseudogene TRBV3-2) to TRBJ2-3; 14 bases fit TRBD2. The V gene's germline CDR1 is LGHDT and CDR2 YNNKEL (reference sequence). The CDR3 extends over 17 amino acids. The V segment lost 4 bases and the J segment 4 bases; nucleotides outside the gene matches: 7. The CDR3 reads CASSLTPGLAGADTQYF. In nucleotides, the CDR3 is TGTGCCAGCAGCCTTACACCGGGACTAGCGGGAGCAGATACGCAGTATTTT.

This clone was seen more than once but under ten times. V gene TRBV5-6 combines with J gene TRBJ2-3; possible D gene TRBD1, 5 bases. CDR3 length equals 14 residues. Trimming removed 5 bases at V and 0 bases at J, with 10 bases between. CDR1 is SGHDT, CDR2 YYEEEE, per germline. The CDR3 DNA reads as TGTGCCAGCAGGTGGGGCCTAAGCACAGATACGCAGTATTTT. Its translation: CASRWGLSTDTQYF. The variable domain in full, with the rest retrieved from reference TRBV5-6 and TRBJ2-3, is DAGVTQSPTHLIKTRGQQVTLRCSPKSGHDTVSWYQQALGQGPQFIFQYYEEEERQRGNFPDRFSGHQFPNYSSELNVNALLLGDSALYLCASRWGLSTDTQYFGPGTRLTVL.

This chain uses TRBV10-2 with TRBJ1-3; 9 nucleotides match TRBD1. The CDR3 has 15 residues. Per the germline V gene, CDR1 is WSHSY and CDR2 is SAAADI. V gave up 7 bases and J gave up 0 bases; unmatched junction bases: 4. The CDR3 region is CASTGDRDSGNTIYF. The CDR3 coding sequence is TGCGCCAGCACCGGGGACAGGGACTCTGGAAACACCATATATTTT.

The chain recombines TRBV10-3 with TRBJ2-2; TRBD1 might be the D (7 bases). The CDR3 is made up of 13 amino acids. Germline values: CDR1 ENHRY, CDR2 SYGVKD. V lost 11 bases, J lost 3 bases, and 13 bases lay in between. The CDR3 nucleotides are TGTGCCGCCAGGGGGGAAGACACCGGGGAGCTGTTTTTT. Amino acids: CAARGEDTGELFF.

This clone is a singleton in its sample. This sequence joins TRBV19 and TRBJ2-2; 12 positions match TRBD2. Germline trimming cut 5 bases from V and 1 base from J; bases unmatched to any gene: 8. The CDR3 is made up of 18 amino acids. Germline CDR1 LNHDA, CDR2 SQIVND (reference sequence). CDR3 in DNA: TGTGCCAGTAGTCTCCCTAGCGGGAGGGCAGGGAACACCGGGGAGCTGTTTTTT. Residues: CASSLPSGRAGNTGELFF.

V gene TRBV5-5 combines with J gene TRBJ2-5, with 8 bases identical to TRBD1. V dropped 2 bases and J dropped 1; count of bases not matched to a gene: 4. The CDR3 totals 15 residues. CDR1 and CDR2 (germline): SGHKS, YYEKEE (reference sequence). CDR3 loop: CASSLQGGVQETQYF. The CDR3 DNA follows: TGTGCCAGCAGCTTACAGGGGGGAGTCCAAGAGACCCAGTACTTC. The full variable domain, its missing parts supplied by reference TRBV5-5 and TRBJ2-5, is DAGVTQSPTHLIKTRGQQVTLRCSPISGHKSVSWYQQVLGQGPQFIFQYYEKEERGRGNFPDRFSARQFPNYSSELNVNALLLGDSALYLCASSLQGGVQETQYFGPGTRLLVL.

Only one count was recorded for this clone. The CDR3 DNA reads TGTGCCAGCAGCCAAATGGTTAGCGCAGATACGCAGTATTTT. Its protein is CASSQMVSADTQYF. This chain uses TRBV3-1 (or the pseudogene TRBV3-2) with TRBJ2-3; possibly TRBD2 for D (5 bases). From germline, CDR1 is LGHDT and CDR2 YNNKEL (reference sequence). V was shortened by 2 bases and J by 4 bases, with 10 bases between the two germline ends. The CDR3 length is 14 residues.

The CDR3 DNA reads as TGTGCCACCAGCGCAACAGGGGAGGGCGGCTACACCTTC. Translation: CATSATGEGGYTF. This rearrangement joins TRBV24-1 to TRBJ1-2; 7 nucleotides match TRBD1. Germline CDR1 KGHDR, CDR2 SFDVKD. The CDR3 has 13 amino acids. The trim removed 7 bases at V and 8 bases at J, leaving 9 bases unmatched.

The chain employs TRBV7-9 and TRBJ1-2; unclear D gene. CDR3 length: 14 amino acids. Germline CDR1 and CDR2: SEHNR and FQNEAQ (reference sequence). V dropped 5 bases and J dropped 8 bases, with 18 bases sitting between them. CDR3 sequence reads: CASSEPPRERGYTF. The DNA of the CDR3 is TGTGCCAGCAGCGAGCCCCCCCGGGAAAGGGGCTACACCTTC.

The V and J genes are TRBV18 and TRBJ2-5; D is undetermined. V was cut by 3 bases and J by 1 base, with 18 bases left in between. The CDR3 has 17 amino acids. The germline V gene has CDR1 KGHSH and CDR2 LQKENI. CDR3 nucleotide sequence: TGTGCCAGCTCACCTGGCGCCACGAAAACCACCCAAGAGACCCAGTACTTC. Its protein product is CASSPGATKTTQETQYF.